The clone carrying this T cell receptor beta chain turned up a few times. Its antigen is as yet unknown. These data originate in a study of T cells after yellow fever vaccination. Study-wide results and caveats: By day 5 rather than day 15, the secondary response had peaked, though it was weaker.

TCRdb redid the calling of the 5' RACE reads with MiXCR, one entry per CDR3 protein. The sample shows under 250,000 distinct CDR3 sequences, about 7% of them seen only once. The sequence derives from a man aged 30-40 years who received the YFV17D yellow fever vaccine. The source material was CD4+ T cells sorted from PBMCs, sampled 15 days after the yellow fever booster vaccination.

CDR3 coding DNA: TGCAGTGCTAGAGGCGACTTAGGGACTAGCTTCAATGAGCAGTTCTTC. It codes for CSARGDLGTSFNEQFF. This sequence joins TRBV20-1 and TRBJ2-1; 9 bases are shared with TRBD2. CDR3 length equals 16 residues. Germline V gene lookup returns CDR1 DFQATT and CDR2 SNEGSKA (reference sequence). The J segment lost 6 bases and the V segment lost 1 base, leaving 10 bases of the junction unmatched.